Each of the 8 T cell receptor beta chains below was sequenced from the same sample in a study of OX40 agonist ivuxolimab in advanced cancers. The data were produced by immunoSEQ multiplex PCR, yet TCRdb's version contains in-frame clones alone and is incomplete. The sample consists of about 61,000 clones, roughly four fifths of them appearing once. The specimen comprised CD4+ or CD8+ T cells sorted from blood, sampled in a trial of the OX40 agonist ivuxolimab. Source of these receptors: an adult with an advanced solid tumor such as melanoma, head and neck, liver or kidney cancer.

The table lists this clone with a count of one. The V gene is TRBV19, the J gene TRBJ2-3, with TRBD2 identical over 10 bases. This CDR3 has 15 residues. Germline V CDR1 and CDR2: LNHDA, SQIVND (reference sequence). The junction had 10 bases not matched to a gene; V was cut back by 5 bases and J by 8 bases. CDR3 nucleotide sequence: TGTGCCAGTAGTGGGGCTAGCGGGGGAGAAGCTACGCAGTATTTT. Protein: CASSGASGGEATQYF.

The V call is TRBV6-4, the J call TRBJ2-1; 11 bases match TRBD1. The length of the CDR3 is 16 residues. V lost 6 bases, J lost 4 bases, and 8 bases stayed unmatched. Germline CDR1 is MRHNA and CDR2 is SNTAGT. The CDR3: CASSRTGTGGYNEQFF. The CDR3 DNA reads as TGTGCCAGCAGCCGAACCGGGACAGGGGGATACAATGAGCAGTTCTTC.

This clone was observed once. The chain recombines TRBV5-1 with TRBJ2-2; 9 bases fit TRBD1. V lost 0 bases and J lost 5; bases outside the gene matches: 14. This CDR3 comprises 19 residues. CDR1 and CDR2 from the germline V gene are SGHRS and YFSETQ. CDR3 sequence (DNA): TGCGCCAGCAGCTTGGAAAGCGGGACAGGGAAGAGGTGGACCGGGGAGCTGTTTTTT. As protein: CASSLESGTGKRWTGELFF. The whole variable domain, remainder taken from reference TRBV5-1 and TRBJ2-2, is KAGVTQTPRYLIKTRGQQVTLSCSPISGHRSVSWYQQTPGQGLQFLFEYFSETQRNKGNFPGRFSGRQFSNSRSEMNVSTLELGDSALYLCASSLESGTGKRWTGELFFGEGSRLTVL.

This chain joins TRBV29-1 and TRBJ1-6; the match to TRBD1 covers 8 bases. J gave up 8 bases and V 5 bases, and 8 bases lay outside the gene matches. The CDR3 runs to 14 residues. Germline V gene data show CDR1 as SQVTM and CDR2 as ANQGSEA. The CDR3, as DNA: TGCAGCGTTTCACAGGGGGTAAGAGATTCACCCCTCCACTTT. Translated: CSVSQGVRDSPLHF.

This CDR3 reads CASSYGGASNQPQHF. The CDR3 nucleotides are TGTGCCAGCAGTTACGGGGGGGCAAGCAATCAGCCCCAGCATTTT. The rearrangement links TRBV6-5 to TRBJ1-5; possibly TRBD1 for D (6 bases). Germline-derived CDR1 and CDR2 are MNHEY and SVGAGI. The CDR3 totals 15 residues. V dropped 2 bases and J dropped 1 base, with 9 bases sitting between them.

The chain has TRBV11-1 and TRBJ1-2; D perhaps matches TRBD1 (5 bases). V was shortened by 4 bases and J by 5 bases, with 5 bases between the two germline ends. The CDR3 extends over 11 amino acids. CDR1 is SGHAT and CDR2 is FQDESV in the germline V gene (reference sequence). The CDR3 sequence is CASSWGYGYTF. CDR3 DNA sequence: TGTGCCAGCAGCTGGGGGTATGGCTACACCTTC. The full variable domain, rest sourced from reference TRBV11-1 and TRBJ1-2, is EAEVAQSPRYKITEKSQAVAFWCDPISGHATLYWYRQILGQGPELLVQFQDESVVDDSQLPKDRFSAERLKGVDSTLKIQPAELGDSAMYLCASSWGYGYTFGSGTRLTVV.

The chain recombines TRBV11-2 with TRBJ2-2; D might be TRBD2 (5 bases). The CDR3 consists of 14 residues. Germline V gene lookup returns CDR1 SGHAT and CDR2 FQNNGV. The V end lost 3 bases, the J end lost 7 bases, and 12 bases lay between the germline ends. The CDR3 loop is CASSLNPGFGELFF. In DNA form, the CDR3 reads TGTGCCAGCAGCTTGAACCCGGGGTTCGGGGAGCTGTTTTTT.

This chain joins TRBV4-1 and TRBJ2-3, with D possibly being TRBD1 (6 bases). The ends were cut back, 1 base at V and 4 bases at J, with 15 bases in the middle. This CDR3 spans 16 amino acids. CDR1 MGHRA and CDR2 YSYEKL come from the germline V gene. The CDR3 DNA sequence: TGCGCCAGCAGCCAAGTTTTAGCAGGGGCAGCAGATACGCAGTATTTT. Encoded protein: CASSQVLAGAADTQYF.